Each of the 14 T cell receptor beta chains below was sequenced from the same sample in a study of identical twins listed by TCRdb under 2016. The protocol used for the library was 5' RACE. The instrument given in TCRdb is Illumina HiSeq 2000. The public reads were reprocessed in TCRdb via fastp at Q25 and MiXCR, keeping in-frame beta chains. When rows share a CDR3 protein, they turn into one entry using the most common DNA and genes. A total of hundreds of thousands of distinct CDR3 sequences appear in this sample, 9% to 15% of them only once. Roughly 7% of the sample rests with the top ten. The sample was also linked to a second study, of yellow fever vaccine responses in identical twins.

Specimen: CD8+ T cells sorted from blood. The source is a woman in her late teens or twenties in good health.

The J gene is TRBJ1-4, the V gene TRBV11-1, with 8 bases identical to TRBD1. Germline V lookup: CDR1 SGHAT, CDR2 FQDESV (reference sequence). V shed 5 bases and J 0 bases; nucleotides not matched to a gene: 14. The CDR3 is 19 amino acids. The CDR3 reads CASSLLAKRQGTTNEKLFF. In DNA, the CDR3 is TGTGCCAGCAGCCTACTGGCGAAGAGACAGGGGACAACTAATGAAAAACTGTTTTTT.

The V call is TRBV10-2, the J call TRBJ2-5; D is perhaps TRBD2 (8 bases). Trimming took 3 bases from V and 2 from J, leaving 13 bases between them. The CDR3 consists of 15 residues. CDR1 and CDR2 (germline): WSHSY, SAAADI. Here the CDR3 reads CASSDSGGQQETQYF. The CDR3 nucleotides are TGCGCCAGCAGTGACAGCGGGGGACAGCAAGAGACCCAGTACTTC.

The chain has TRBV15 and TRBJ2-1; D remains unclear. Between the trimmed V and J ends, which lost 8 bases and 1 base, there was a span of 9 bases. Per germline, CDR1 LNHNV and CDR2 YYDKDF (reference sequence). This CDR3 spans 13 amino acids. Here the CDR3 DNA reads TGTGCCACCGAACTCGGGTCCTACAATGAGCAGTTCTTC. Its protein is CATELGSYNEQFF.

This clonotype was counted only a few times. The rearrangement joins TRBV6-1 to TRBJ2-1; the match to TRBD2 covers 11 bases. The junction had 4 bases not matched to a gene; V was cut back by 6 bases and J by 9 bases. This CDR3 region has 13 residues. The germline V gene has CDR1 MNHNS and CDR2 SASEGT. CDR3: CASSSTSGAEQFF. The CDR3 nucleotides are TGTGCCAGCAGCTCGACTAGCGGGGCTGAGCAGTTCTTC.

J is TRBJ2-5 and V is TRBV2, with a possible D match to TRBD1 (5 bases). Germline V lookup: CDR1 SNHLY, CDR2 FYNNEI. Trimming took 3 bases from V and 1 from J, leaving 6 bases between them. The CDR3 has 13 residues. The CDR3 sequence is CASSETVQETQYF. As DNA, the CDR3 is TGTGCCAGCAGTGAGACAGTCCAAGAGACCCAGTACTTC.

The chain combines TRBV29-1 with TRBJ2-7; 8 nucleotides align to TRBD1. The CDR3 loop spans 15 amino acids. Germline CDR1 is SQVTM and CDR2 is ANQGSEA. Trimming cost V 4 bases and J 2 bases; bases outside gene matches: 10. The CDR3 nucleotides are TGCAGCGTTGTCTACCGGGACAGGAGAGCCTACGAGCAGTACTTC. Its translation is CSVVYRDRRAYEQYF.

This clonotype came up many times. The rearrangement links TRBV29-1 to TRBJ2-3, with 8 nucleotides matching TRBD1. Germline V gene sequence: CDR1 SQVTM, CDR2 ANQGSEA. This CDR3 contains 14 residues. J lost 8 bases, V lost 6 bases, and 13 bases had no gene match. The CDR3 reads CSVPTGVRRVTQYF. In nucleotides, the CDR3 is TGCAGCGTCCCGACAGGGGTGAGGCGGGTTACGCAGTATTTT.

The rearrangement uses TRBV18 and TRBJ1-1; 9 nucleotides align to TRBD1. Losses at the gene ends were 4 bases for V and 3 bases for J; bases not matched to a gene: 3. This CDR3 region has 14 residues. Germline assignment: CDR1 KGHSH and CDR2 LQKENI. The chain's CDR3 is CASSRTGVDTEAFF. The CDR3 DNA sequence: TGTGCCAGCTCACGGACAGGGGTAGACACTGAAGCTTTCTTT.

Here the CDR3 DNA reads TGTGCCAGCAGTTTCCACACTAGCGGGAACACCGGGGAGCTGTTTTTT. Translating gives CASSFHTSGNTGELFF. The chain links TRBV28 to TRBJ2-2; TRBD2 agrees at 8 bases. Germline CDR1 MDHEN, CDR2 SYDVKM. With 3 bases clipped from V and 1 base from J, the junction kept 4 bases outside the gene matches. The CDR3 length is 16 residues.

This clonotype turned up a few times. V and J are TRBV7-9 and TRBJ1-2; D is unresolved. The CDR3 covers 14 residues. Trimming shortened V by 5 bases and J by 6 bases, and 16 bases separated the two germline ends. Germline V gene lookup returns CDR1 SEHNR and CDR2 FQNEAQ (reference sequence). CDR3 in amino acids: CASSLGIGNDGYTF. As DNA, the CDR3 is TGTGCCAGCAGCCTCGGGATAGGGAACGATGGCTACACCTTC.

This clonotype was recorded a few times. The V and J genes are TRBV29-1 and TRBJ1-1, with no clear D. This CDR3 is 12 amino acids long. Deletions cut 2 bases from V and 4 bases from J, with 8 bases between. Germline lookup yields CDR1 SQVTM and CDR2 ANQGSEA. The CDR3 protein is CSVEKLSTEAFF. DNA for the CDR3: TGCAGCGTTGAAAAGTTATCCACTGAAGCTTTCTTT.

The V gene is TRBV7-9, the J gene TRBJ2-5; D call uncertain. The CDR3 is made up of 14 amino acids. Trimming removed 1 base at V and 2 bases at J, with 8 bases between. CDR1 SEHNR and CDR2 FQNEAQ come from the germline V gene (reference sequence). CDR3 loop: CASSLDWQQETQYF. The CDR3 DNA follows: TGTGCCAGCAGCTTAGACTGGCAGCAAGAGACCCAGTACTTC.

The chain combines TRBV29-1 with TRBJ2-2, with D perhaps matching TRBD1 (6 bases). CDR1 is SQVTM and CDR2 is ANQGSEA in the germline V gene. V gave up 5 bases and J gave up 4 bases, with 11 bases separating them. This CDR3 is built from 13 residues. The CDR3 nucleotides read TGCAGCGTTACAGGGTTGGTCACCGGGGAGCTGTTTTTT. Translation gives CSVTGLVTGELFF.

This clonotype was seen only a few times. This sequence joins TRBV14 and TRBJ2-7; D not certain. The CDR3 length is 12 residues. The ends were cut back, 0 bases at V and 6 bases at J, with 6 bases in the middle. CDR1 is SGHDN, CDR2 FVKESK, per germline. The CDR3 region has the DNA TGTGCCAGCAGCCAAGATTGGAGCGAGCAGTACTTC. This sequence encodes CASSQDWSEQYF.